The clone carrying this T cell receptor beta chain appeared once. Germline assignment: CDR1 SGHAT and CDR2 FQNNGV. Trimming pared 4 bases from V and 5 bases from J, leaving 8 bases between. The CDR3 contains 13 residues. This sample is drawn from a study of OX40 agonist ivuxolimab in advanced cancers. Study context: Every 2 weeks, ivuxolimab was infused into the patients intravenously at between 0.01 and 10 mg/kg. Partial responses occurred in three patients (one hepatocellular carcinoma, two cutaneous melanoma). About 40% of patients had received prior checkpoint inhibitor therapy.

Sequenced by immunoSEQ multiplex PCR; TCRdb stores in-frame clones only, minus some. The sample records around 76,000 clones, roughly nine tenths being singletons. The sequencing used CD4+ or CD8+ T cells sorted from blood, collected in a trial of the OX40 agonist ivuxolimab. V is TRBV11-2 and J is TRBJ2-2; tentatively, D is TRBD1 or TRBD2 (5 bases each). The origin of this receptor is an adult with an advanced solid tumor such as melanoma, head and neck, liver or kidney cancer. The CDR3 sequence is CASSWGWTGELFF. As DNA, the CDR3 is TGTGCCAGCAGCTGGGGGTGGACCGGGGAGCTGTTTTTT.